These T cell receptor beta chains were read from a single sample in a study of blood T cells in healthy people across ages. TCRdb used MiXCR to reprocess the 5' RACE reads, holding one entry per CDR3 protein. This sample yields 650,000 to 800,000 distinct CDR3 sequences, of which around 50% are seen a single time; less than 15% belongs to the top ten. Sequencing was carried out using blood. The receptor set was obtained from an elderly woman in good health. Each CDR3 is given with its conserved first and last residue. D genes are given only for firm matches. Where a row states a size, it is once, few, many or the class of an expanded clone; other rows omit it.

DNA: TGCAGTGCTAGAGATAGGGACAGGGGTTCTTTCACCTTC
CDR3: CSARDRDRGSFTF
D: TRBD1
size: many
J: TRBJ1-2
V: TRBV20-1

DNA: TGTGCCAGCAGCCAGGGTCGGTTTGACGGCTACACCTTC
CDR3: CASSQGRFDGYTF
D: -
size: few
J: TRBJ1-2
V: TRBV3-1

DNA: TGTGCCAGCAGCCACCCAGGACTGATAAACTACGAGCAGTACTTC
CDR3: CASSHPGLINYEQYF
D: -
size: many
J: TRBJ2-7
V: TRBV7-2

DNA: TGCGCCAGCAGCCAAGATCCAGGATATGAGCAGTTCTTC
CDR3: CASSQDPGYEQFF
D: -
size: -
J: TRBJ2-1
V: TRBV4-1

DNA: TGTGCCAGCAGCCAAGTGGGGACCCACTACGAGCAGTACTTC
CDR3: CASSQVGTHYEQYF
D: -
size: -
J: TRBJ2-7
V: TRBV4-2

DNA: TGTGCCAGCAGTGATCCGATCCGGGACAAGAACACCGGGGAGCTGTTTTTT
CDR3: CASSDPIRDKNTGELFF
D: -
size: -
J: TRBJ2-2
V: TRBV25-1

DNA: TGTGCCACAGGCAAGGGGACTGGATTGAGCACAGATACGCAGTATTTT
CDR3: CATGKGTGLSTDTQYF
D: -
size: -
J: TRBJ2-3
V: TRBV6-5

DNA: TGTGCCGGCACCTTAGGGAGATCTGAGCAGTTCTTC
CDR3: CAGTLGRSEQFF
D: -
size: -
J: TRBJ2-1
V: TRBV12-3/TRBV12-4

DNA: TGTGCCAGCTCACCAAGGTCAGGGTTGGAATCACCCCTCCACTTT
CDR3: CASSPRSGLESPLHF
D: -
size: -
J: TRBJ1-6
V: TRBV18

DNA: TGCAGCGTTGCCCGACAGAGCAATCAGCCCCAGCATTTT
CDR3: CSVARQSNQPQHF
D: -
size: -
J: TRBJ1-5
V: TRBV29-1

DNA: TGCGCCAGCAGCGCAACGCCCTCCGGGGCCGGGGTTTCACCCCTCCACTTT
CDR3: CASSATPSGAGVSPLHF
D: -
size: -
J: TRBJ1-6
V: TRBV5-1

DNA: TGTGCCAGCAAGGGGGCCCCCGGAATTTCCTACGAGCTGTACTTC
CDR3: CASKGAPGISYELYF
D: TRBD1
size: -
J: TRBJ2-5
V: TRBV2

DNA: TGTGCCAGCTCACCCGGGACAGGAAAATACGAGCAGTACTTC
CDR3: CASSPGTGKYEQYF
D: TRBD1
size: many
J: TRBJ2-7
V: TRBV18

DNA: TGTGCCAGCAGTGTTGGGACAGGCTACGAGCAGTACTTC
CDR3: CASSVGTGYEQYF
D: TRBD1
size: -
J: TRBJ2-7
V: TRBV7-3

DNA: TGTGCCAGCAGCTTAGCGCTAAGGGGCAGGGAGGGCCAGCCCCAGCATTTT
CDR3: CASSLALRGREGQPQHF
D: -
size: few
J: TRBJ1-5
V: TRBV7-2

DNA: TGCGCCAGCAAACCGGGGACCGCAGAAACCGTCTATGGCTACACCTTC
CDR3: CASKPGTAETVYGYTF
D: -
size: -
J: TRBJ1-2
V: TRBV5-1